This T cell receptor (beta chain) came from a study of T cells in Graves' hyperthyroidism and ophthalmopathy. Notes on the study in general: Blood held most thyroid clonotypes expanded above 0.001 frequency.

Amplification yielded TCR beta CDR3 regions, with RNA transcripts as the source. When the TCR CDR3 underwent first-round RT-PCR, the HTBI primer set was used. TCRdb used MiXCR to reprocess the multiplex PCR reads, holding one entry per CDR3 protein. Among approximately 600,000 distinct CDR3 sequences, about 14% were seen once, and the ten largest hold 3.5% to 4.5%. The diagnoses drew upon clinical symptoms, serum thyroxine and TRAb, thyroid ultrasound and orbital computed tomography. The source of the PBMCs was 8 to 10 ml of fresh peripheral blood. This clonotype was seen a few times. The antigen remains undetermined. The sequencing input was blood. The origin of this receptor is a woman aged 40 to 50 with Graves' ophthalmopathy.

The DNA for the CDR3 is TGTGCCAGCAGCTTTAGGGAGGGGGACCAGCCCCAGCATTTT. Protein product: CASSFREGDQPQHF. The rearrangement links TRBV7-2 to TRBJ1-5, with D maybe TRBD1 (6 bases). In germline, CDR1 is SGHTA, CDR2 FQGNSA. CDR3 size: 14 residues. V dropped 3 bases and J dropped 7 bases, with 13 bases sitting between them.